The present TCR beta chain was sequenced within a study of cytomegalovirus exposure and HLA in healthy donors. The PCR was carried out with 60 Vbeta primers and 13 Jbeta primers. Profiled with immunoSEQ multiplex PCR; TCRdb holds only in-frame clones, not every one. There are tens of thousands of clones in the sample; about 64% occur only once, and around 12% lies in the top ten. The sequenced material came from PBMCs. The clonotype originates from a man in his 60s in good health and CMV-seropositive.

CDR3 amino acids: CASSFYGRMGRGDTQYF. The CDR3 bases are TGTGCCAGCAGTTTCTATGGTAGAATGGGAAGGGGTGATACGCAGTATTTT. The chain uses TRBV28 and TRBJ2-3; D is possibly TRBD1 (5 bases). The CDR3 totals 17 residues. Looked up from germline, CDR1 is MDHEN and CDR2 is SYDVKM. The V end was cut by 3 bases, the J end by 6 bases, with 22 bases between.